Listed below are T cell receptor beta chains from one sample, sequenced in a study of PD-L1 blockade in urothelial cancer. Only in-frame clones appear in the TCRdb table, and some are missing; sequencing was by immunoSEQ multiplex PCR. Of roughly 130,000 clones listed, approximately 84% are singletons. The input for sequencing was PBMCs, taken around atezolizumab (anti-PD-L1) treatment. The receptors derive from a man aged 50 or older with urothelial cancer. Both conserved end residues are part of each CDR3. A D gene is named only where the DNA matches it firmly. Size is stated for part of the rows, as once, few or many counts, or as a class when the clone is expanded.

TRBD2	TRBV19	-	TRBJ2-1	TGTGCCAGTAGTTCGGCGGGAGGCTCCTACAATGAGCAGTTCTTC	CASSSAGGSYNEQFF
TRBD2	TRBV4-2	once	TRBJ2-1	TGTGCCAGCAGCCAAGGGTTAGCGGGATTACAGTTCTTC	CASSQGLAGLQFF
-	TRBV30	-	TRBJ1-5	TGTGCCTGGAGTCACAGGGGCAATCAGCCCCAGCATTTT	CAWSHRGNQPQHF
-	TRBV9	few	TRBJ1-1	TGTGCCAGCAGCTTAGCGGCCCAGGGCGAAGCTTTCTTT	CASSLAAQGEAFF
-	TRBV7-9	-	TRBJ2-1	TGTGCCAGCAGCTCGGGTCATGGAGGCTACAATGAGCAGTTCTTC	CASSSGHGGYNEQFF
TRBD2	TRBV5-8	-	TRBJ2-1	TGTGCCAGCAGCTTGGTGGCGGGAGGGCTAATATTTCATGAGCAGTTCTTC	CASSLVAGGLIFHEQFF
TRBD2	TRBV30	-	TRBJ2-7	TGTGCCTGGACCATAGCGGGGGCCAGAGGCGAGCAGTACTTC	CAWTIAGARGEQYF
TRBD1	TRBV7-9	once	TRBJ2-5	TGTGCCAGCAGCCCGACGGGACAGGGGAGGGAAGGAGAGACCCAGTACTTC	CASSPTGQGREGETQYF
-	TRBV4-2	-	TRBJ2-3	TGTGCCAGCAGCCAAGTGGGAGACGGCACAGATACGCAGTATTTT	CASSQVGDGTDTQYF
-	TRBV28	-	TRBJ2-1	TGTGCCAGCAGTTTATTCCCGACTAATGAGCAGTTCTTC	CASSLFPTNEQFF
TRBD1	TRBV6-1	-	TRBJ1-1	TGTGCCAGCAGTGCTAAACAGGGGGCAGGCACTGAAGCTTTCTTT	CASSAKQGAGTEAFF
TRBD1	TRBV6-5	-	TRBJ1-6	TGTGCCAGCAGTTTTCACAGGGGGGTCCCCCTCCACTTT	CASSFHRGVPLHF
-	TRBV18	-	TRBJ2-7	TGTGCCAGCTCAACAGGCCTCTACGAGCAGTACTTC	CASSTGLYEQYF
-	TRBV19	-	TRBJ1-2	TGTGCCAGTACGACTGTAAACTATGGCTACACCTTC	CASTTVNYGYTF
-	TRBV30	-	TRBJ2-5	TGTGCCTGGAGTGTACTGCCAGGAGAGACCCAGTACTTC	CAWSVLPGETQYF
TRBD1	TRBV28	-	TRBJ1-5	TGTGCCAGCAGGCGGGCTACAGGGGGCCTTCAGCCCCAGCATTTT	CASRRATGGLQPQHF
-	TRBV19	-	TRBJ1-6	TGTGCCAGTAGCACCGGGGGGGTGACACCCCTCCACTTT	CASSTGGVTPLHF
-	TRBV4-1	-	TRBJ2-1	TGCGCCAGCAGCCAAGAAAGACAGCGGTTCTTC	CASSQERQRFF
-	TRBV21-1	-	TRBJ2-7	TGTGCCAGCAGCAGGGGCCCCATTAGCTCCTACGAGCAGTACTTC	CASSRGPISSYEQYF
TRBD1	TRBV18	once	TRBJ1-6	TGTGCCAGCTCACCAACCGGGACAGGGAATAATTCACCCCTCCACTTT	CASSPTGTGNNSPLHF
TRBD2	TRBV6-6	-	TRBJ2-1	TGTGCCAGCAGTGGACTAGCGGGAGCATATGAGCAGTTCTTC	CASSGLAGAYEQFF
-	TRBV9	-	TRBJ1-2	TGTGCCAGCAGCGTATCGGGGGACCATGGCTACACCTTC	CASSVSGDHGYTF
TRBD2	TRBV10-3	-	TRBJ2-3	TGTGCCATCAGACCGACTAGCGGTCTCCCCACAGATACGCAGTATTTT	CAIRPTSGLPTDTQYF
TRBD2	TRBV2	-	TRBJ2-1	TGTGCCAGCATGGGGAGCGGGAGGGCCGCTGAGCAGTTCTTC	CASMGSGRAAEQFF
-	TRBV2	-	TRBJ1-1	TGTGCCAGCCGCAGGGCCGGAATGAACACTGAAGCTTTCTTT	CASRRAGMNTEAFF
-	TRBV28	-	TRBJ1-5	TGTGCCACGGGAGGGGACAATTATCAGCCCCAGCATTTT	CATGGDNYQPQHF
-	TRBV11-2	once	TRBJ1-3	TGTGCCAGCAGCCCTAGACCAAACACCATATATTTT	CASSPRPNTIYF
-	TRBV7-2	once	TRBJ2-7	TGTGCCAGCAGCCCCGCCGGGGGGCTAGGTGAGCAGTACTTC	CASSPAGGLGEQYF
-	TRBV7-2	-	TRBJ2-3	TGTGCCAGCAGTCCCTTCACAGATACGCAGTATTTT	CASSPFTDTQYF
TRBD2	TRBV28	-	TRBJ2-1	TGTGCCAGCAGTGCCCAGGTGGCTAGCGGGAGGACCAATGAGCAGTTCTTC	CASSAQVASGRTNEQFF
-	TRBV15	-	TRBJ2-5	TGTGCCACCAGCAGAGCCAACTACCAAGAGACCCAGTACTTC	CATSRANYQETQYF
TRBD1	TRBV18	-	TRBJ1-4	TGTGCCAGCTCACGGGACAGGGCAACTAATGAAAAACTGTTTTTT	CASSRDRATNEKLFF
-	TRBV11-1	-	TRBJ2-5	TGTGCCAGCAGGGAGGGACTCGCTGAGACCCAGTACTTC	CASREGLAETQYF
-	TRBV19	-	TRBJ1-5	TGTGCCAGTAGTAGCCCTTCACGGAGCTTCAATCAGCCCCAGCATTTT	CASSSPSRSFNQPQHF
-	TRBV18	-	TRBJ2-7	TGTGCCAGCTCCCCATCCTGGGGGGGCACTTCCTACGAGCAGTACTTC	CASSPSWGGTSYEQYF
TRBD1	TRBV2	-	TRBJ1-2	TGTGCCAGCAGTGAATTATGGGGACAGGGCCATGGCTACACCTTC	CASSELWGQGHGYTF
-	TRBV11-3	-	TRBJ2-1	TGTGCCAGCAGCTTGAAGGGACTGCAGAACAATGAGCAGTTCTTC	CASSLKGLQNNEQFF
-	TRBV11-2	-	TRBJ2-1	TGTGCCAGCAGCCAAACCCCCCAGCGGAGAGGCAATGAGCAGTTCTTC	CASSQTPQRRGNEQFF
TRBD2	TRBV6-1	-	TRBJ2-2	TGTGCCAGCATACGAGCGGGAGGGTACGGGGAGCTGTTTTTT	CASIRAGGYGELFF
-	TRBV29-1	-	TRBJ2-3	TGCAGCGTTGTTGTCAGTTTAGATACGCAGTATTTT	CSVVVSLDTQYF
-	TRBV6-1	-	TRBJ1-2	TGTGCCAGCAGTGAAGCCGGCGGCTATGGCTACACCTTC	CASSEAGGYGYTF
-	TRBV28	-	TRBJ2-4	TGTGCCATACTAGGATCGGGAAACATTCAGTACTTC	CAILGSGNIQYF
-	TRBV7-9	-	TRBJ2-1	TGTGCCAGCAGCTACGAAGGGGTGGTCAATGAGCAGTTCTTC	CASSYEGVVNEQFF
-	TRBV28	-	TRBJ1-1	TGTGCCAGCAAGAGGGGGACGACTGAAGCTTTCTTT	CASKRGTTEAFF
TRBD1	TRBV7-2	-	TRBJ1-5	TGTGCCAGCAGCTTAGTAGTCCGGGGACAGATCAATCAGCCCCAGCATTTT	CASSLVVRGQINQPQHF
TRBD2	TRBV28	once	TRBJ2-1	TGTGCCAGCAGTCCGTGGACTAGCGGGGACAATGAGCAGTTCTTC	CASSPWTSGDNEQFF
TRBD1	TRBV6-6	-	TRBJ1-5	TGTGCCAGCAGGGACAGGAGCAATCAGCCCCAGCATTTT	CASRDRSNQPQHF
TRBD2	TRBV6-4	once	TRBJ2-1	TGTGCCAGCAGTGACAGCGGGAGTCCCTACAATGAGCAGTTCTTC	CASSDSGSPYNEQFF
TRBD1	TRBV6-1	-	TRBJ1-2	TGTGCCAGCACCTCCACCAGGGGGAACTATGGCTACACCTTC	CASTSTRGNYGYTF
-	TRBV19	-	TRBJ2-3	TGTGCCAGTAGTATACAGCGGGCAGACACAGATACGCAGTATTTT	CASSIQRADTDTQYF